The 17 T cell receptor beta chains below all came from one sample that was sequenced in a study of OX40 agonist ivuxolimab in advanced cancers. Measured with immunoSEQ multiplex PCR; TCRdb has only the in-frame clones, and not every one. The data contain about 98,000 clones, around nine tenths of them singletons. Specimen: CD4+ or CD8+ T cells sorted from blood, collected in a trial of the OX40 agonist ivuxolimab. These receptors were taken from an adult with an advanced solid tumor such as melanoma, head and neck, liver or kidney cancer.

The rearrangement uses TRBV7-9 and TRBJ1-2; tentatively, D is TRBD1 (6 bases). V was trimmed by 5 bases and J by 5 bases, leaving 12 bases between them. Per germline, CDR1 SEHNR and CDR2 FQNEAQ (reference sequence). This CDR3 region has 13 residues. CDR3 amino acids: CASSGRGQYGYTF. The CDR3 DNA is TGTGCCAGCAGCGGGCGGGGGCAATATGGCTACACCTTC.

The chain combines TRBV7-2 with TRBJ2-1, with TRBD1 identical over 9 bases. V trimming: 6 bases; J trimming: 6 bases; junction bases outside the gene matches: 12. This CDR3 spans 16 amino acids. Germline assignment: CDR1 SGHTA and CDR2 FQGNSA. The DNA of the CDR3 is TGTGCCAGCAGTTTCGCCGGGACAGGGAAGCGCAATGAGCAGTTCTTC. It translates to CASSFAGTGKRNEQFF.

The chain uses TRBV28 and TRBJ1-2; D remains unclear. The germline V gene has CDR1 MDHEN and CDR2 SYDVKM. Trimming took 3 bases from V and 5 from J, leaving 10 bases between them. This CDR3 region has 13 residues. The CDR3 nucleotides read TGTGCCAGCAGTTTGTTGTTAGGTTATGGCTACACCTTC. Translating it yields CASSLLLGYGYTF.

This CDR3 is CASSLGDYRHNEQFF. The DNA for the CDR3 is TGCGCCAGCAGCTTGGGGGACTACCGACACAATGAGCAGTTCTTC. The chain has TRBV5-1 and TRBJ2-1, with 7 bases identical to TRBD2. There are 15 residues in the CDR3. The germline gives CDR1 SGHRS, CDR2 YFSETQ. Trimming cost V 0 bases and J 5 bases; bases outside gene matches: 5.

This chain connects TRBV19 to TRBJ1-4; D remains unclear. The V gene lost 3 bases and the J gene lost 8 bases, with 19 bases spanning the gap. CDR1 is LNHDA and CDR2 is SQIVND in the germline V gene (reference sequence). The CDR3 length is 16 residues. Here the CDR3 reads CASSIDGRARREKLFF. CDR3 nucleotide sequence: TGTGCCAGTAGTATCGATGGGAGAGCCCGTCGGGAAAAACTGTTTTTT.

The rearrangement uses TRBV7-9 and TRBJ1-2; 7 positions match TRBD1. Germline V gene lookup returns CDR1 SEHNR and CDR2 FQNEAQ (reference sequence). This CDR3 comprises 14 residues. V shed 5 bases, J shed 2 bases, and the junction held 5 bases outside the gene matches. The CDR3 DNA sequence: TGTGCCAGCAGCCAACAGGGGTTAAACTATGGCTACACCTTC. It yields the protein CASSQQGLNYGYTF.

DNA of the CDR3: TGTGCCAGCTCACCACCAGAGTCCAATGAAAAACTGTTTTTT. Translating gives CASSPPESNEKLFF. This chain connects TRBV18 to TRBJ1-4; D call uncertain. Deletions cut 0 bases from V and 5 bases from J, with 7 bases between. Germline CDR1 and CDR2: KGHSH and LQKENI. The CDR3 contains 14 residues.

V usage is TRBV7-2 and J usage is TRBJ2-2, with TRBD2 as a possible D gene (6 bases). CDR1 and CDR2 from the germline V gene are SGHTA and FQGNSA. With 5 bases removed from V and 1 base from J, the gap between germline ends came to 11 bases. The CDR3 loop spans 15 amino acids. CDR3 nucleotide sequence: TGTGCCAGCAGCGTGGGACTGGGGAACACCGGGGAGCTGTTTTTT. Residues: CASSVGLGNTGELFF.

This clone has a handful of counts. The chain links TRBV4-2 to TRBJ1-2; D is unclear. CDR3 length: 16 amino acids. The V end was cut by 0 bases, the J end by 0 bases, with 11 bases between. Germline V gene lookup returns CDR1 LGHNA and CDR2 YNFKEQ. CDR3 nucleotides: TGTGCCAGCAGCCAAGATGTGGGGAAAACTAACTATGGCTACACCTTC. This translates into CASSQDVGKTNYGYTF.

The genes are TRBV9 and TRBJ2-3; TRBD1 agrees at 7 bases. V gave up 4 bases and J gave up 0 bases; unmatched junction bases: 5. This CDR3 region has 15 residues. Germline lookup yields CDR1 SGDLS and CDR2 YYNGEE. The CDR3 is CASSPRDSSTDTQYF. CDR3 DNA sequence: TGTGCCAGCAGCCCCCGGGACAGTAGCACAGATACGCAGTATTTT.

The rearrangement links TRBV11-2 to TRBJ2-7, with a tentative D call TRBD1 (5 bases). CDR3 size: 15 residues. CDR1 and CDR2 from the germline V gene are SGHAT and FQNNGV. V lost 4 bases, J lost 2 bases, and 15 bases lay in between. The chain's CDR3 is CASSSPDTGTYEQYF. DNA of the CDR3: TGTGCCAGCAGCTCTCCTGACACAGGAACCTACGAGCAGTACTTC.

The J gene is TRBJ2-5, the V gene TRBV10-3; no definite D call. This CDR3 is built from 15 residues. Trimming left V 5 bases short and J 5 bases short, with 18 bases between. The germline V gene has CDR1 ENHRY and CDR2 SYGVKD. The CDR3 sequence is CAISPGPPSAETQYF. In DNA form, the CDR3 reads TGTGCCATCAGTCCAGGACCCCCCTCGGCGGAGACCCAGTACTTC.

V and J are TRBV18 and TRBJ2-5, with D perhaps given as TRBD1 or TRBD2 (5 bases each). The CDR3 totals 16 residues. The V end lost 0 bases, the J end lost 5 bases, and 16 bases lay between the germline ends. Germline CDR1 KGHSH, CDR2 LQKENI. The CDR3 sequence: CASSPPRQAEGETQYF. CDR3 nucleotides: TGTGCCAGCTCACCACCGAGGCAGGCCGAGGGGGAGACCCAGTACTTC.

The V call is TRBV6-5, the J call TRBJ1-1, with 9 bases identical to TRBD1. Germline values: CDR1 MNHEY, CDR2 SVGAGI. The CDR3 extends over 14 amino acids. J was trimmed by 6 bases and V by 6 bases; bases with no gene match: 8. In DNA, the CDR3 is TGTGCCAGCAGCCTCCTAAGACAGGGGGCTGAAGCTTTCTTT. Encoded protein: CASSLLRQGAEAFF.

In DNA form, the CDR3 reads TGCGCCAGCAGTGAGTCGATCAGGGGGCGCGGGTTGGTAGGAGAAAAACTGTTTTTT. It encodes CASSESIRGRGLVGEKLFF. The chain couples TRBV10-1 to TRBJ1-4, with 8 bases that match TRBD1. J lost 8 bases, V lost 0 bases, and 17 bases had no gene match. This CDR3 has 19 residues. Germline V gives CDR1 WNHNN, CDR2 SYGVQD (reference sequence).

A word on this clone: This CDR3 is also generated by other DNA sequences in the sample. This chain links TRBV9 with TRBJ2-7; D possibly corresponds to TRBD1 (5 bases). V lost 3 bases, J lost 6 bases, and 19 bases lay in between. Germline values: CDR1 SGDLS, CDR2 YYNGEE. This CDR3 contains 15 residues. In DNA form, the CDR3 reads TGTGCCAGCAGCGACTCCCCCTCAGGGTCAAGCGAGCAGTACTTC. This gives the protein CASSDSPSGSSEQYF.

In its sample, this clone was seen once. CDR3 protein: CASSFTGAMTYEQYF. The CDR3 DNA sequence: TGTGCCAGCAGCTTTACAGGGGCCATGACCTACGAGCAGTACTTC. V gene TRBV6-1 combines with J gene TRBJ2-7; 7 bases are a match to TRBD1. This CDR3 is built from 15 residues. The V gene's germline CDR1 is MNHNS and CDR2 SASEGT. Losses at the gene ends were 6 bases for V and 2 bases for J; bases not matched to a gene: 10.